A single sample gave rise to the 15 T cell receptor beta chains below, sequenced in a study of T cell responses to AZD1222 COVID-19 vaccine. Produced via immunoSEQ multiplex PCR; TCRdb's table is partial and in-frame only. This sample has about 140,000 clones; 92% occur once, and the top ten carry less than 2.5%. This specimen was peripheral blood, taken on day 0 of AZD1222 vaccination. The origin of the receptors is an adult in good health.

The chain joins TRBV6-1 to TRBJ1-4, with 7 bases that match TRBD1. CDR1 is MNHNS, CDR2 SASEGT, per germline. The CDR3 spans 16 residues. V trimming: 2 bases; J trimming: 2 bases; junction bases outside the gene matches: 5. CDR3 protein: CASSELGGWTNEKLFF. CDR3 in DNA: TGTGCCAGCAGTGAATTAGGGGGCTGGACTAATGAAAAACTGTTTTTT.

The J gene is TRBJ2-1, the V gene TRBV7-8; no reliable D call. The CDR3 loop spans 13 amino acids. Germline assignment: CDR1 SGHVS and CDR2 FQNEAQ. Trimming left V 1 base short and J 9 bases short, with 10 bases between. CDR3 amino acids: CASSLGGALEQFF. CDR3 coding DNA: TGTGCCAGCAGCTTAGGCGGCGCACTTGAGCAGTTCTTC.

The chain carries TRBV19 and TRBJ2-4; TRBD1 is a possible D gene (6 bases). The V and J ends lost 5 bases and 3 bases respectively, with 17 bases between them. The CDR3 is made up of 16 amino acids. Germline values: CDR1 LNHDA, CDR2 SQIVND (reference sequence). The CDR3 sequence: CASSPRQAIVKNIQYF. In DNA form, the CDR3 reads TGTGCCAGTAGTCCAAGACAGGCAATCGTCAAAAACATTCAGTACTTC.

The genes are TRBV7-2 and TRBJ1-5, with no clear D. This CDR3 region has 12 residues. Germline V CDR1 and CDR2: SGHTA, FQGNSA. Deletions cut 5 bases from V and 8 bases from J, with 10 bases between. CDR3 coding DNA: TGTGCCAGCAGCCTAAGTCTGGAGCCCCAGCATTTT. Translating it yields CASSLSLEPQHF.

V and J are TRBV28 and TRBJ1-6, with 7 bases identical to TRBD1. Germline V CDR1 and CDR2: MDHEN, SYDVKM. This CDR3 spans 17 amino acids. The V segment lost 5 bases and the J segment 5 bases; nucleotides outside the gene matches: 12. This chain's CDR3 is CASSPRPRDSNNSPLHF. DNA of the CDR3: TGTGCCAGCAGTCCTCGACCGCGGGACAGCAATAATTCACCCCTCCACTTT.

As regards this clone: Distinct nucleotide sequences in the sample also encode this CDR3. The genes are TRBV25-1 and TRBJ2-3; TRBD1 matches 8 bases. CDR1 and CDR2 from the germline V gene are MGHDK and SYGVNS. This CDR3 has 14 amino acids. With 6 bases clipped from V and 2 bases from J, the junction kept 4 bases outside the gene matches. The CDR3 nucleotides read TGTGCCAGCAGAGGACAGGGCCTCACAGATACGCAGTATTTT. It translates to CASRGQGLTDTQYF.

This chain joins TRBV5-1 and TRBJ2-1; D unclear. Germline CDR1 reads SGHRS; CDR2 reads YFSETQ. Trimming took off 0 bases at V and 0 bases at J, with 10 bases between the two ends. The CDR3 has 16 residues. The CDR3 region is CASSLGGMSSYNEQFF. DNA for the CDR3: TGCGCCAGCAGCTTGGGGGGAATGAGCTCCTACAATGAGCAGTTCTTC.

The chain has TRBV2 and TRBJ1-6; no firm D call. Germline loops: CDR1 SNHLY, CDR2 FYNNEI. This CDR3 comprises 14 residues. With 8 bases removed from V and 6 bases from J, the gap between germline ends came to 14 bases. DNA for the CDR3: TGTGCCAGCGGTCGACGGTCCCTTAATTCACCCCTCCACTTT. The encoded protein is CASGRRSLNSPLHF.

This clone has just one count. J is TRBJ2-2 and V is TRBV20-1; D call uncertain. Between the trimmed V and J ends, which lost 3 bases and 1 base, there was a span of 9 bases. CDR1 DFQATT and CDR2 SNEGSKA come from the germline V gene (reference sequence). This CDR3 contains 14 residues. CDR3 loop: CSASPGLNTGELFF. The CDR3 DNA is TGCAGTGCTAGTCCCGGTCTGAACACCGGGGAGCTGTTTTTT.

The rearrangement joins TRBV2 to TRBJ2-3; 12 bases are a match to TRBD1. This CDR3 contains 15 residues. After removal of 7 bases from V and 4 bases from J, the junction contained 6 bases not matched to a gene. Germline V CDR1 and CDR2: SNHLY, FYNNEI. CDR3 DNA sequence: TGTGCCAGCAATGGAGGGACAGGGGGCCCAGATACGCAGTATTTT. Amino acids: CASNGGTGGPDTQYF.

The chain joins TRBV5-1 to TRBJ1-5, with 8 nucleotides matching TRBD1. The J segment lost 1 base and the V segment lost 8 bases, leaving 5 bases of the junction unmatched. Germline assignment: CDR1 SGHRS and CDR2 YFSETQ. The CDR3 is 14 residues long. CDR3 coding DNA: TGCGCCAGTGTCAGGGGGCGAAGCAATCAGCCCCAGCATTTT. This codes for CASVRGRSNQPQHF.

The chain employs TRBV18 and TRBJ1-5; tentatively, D is TRBD1 (6 bases). Trimming left V 2 bases short and J 4 bases short, with 9 bases between. Germline lookup yields CDR1 KGHSH and CDR2 LQKENI. This CDR3 has 14 residues. CDR3 sequence: CASSPGDTNQPQHF. The CDR3 coding sequence is TGTGCCAGCTCACCAGGGGACACAAATCAGCCCCAGCATTTT.

The count of this clone is one. The J gene is TRBJ2-2, the V gene TRBV9, with D possibly TRBD2 on 5 matching bases. Germline V gene lookup returns CDR1 SGDLS and CDR2 YYNGEE. Trimming removed 0 bases at V and 0 bases at J, with 9 bases between. The CDR3 has 16 residues. The CDR3 region is CASSVVGRPNTGELFF. The CDR3 nucleotides read TGTGCCAGCAGCGTAGTAGGGAGACCGAACACCGGGGAGCTGTTTTTT.

This rearrangement joins TRBV7-2 to TRBJ2-7; 7 bases are a match to TRBD2. Germline V gene lookup returns CDR1 SGHTA and CDR2 FQGNSA. V lost 4 bases, J lost 5 bases, and 14 bases stayed unmatched. The CDR3 sequence is 16 residues long. As DNA, the CDR3 is TGTGCCAGCAGCTCCTGGGGACTAACCCCTGGGGACGAGCAGTACTTC. It yields the protein CASSSWGLTPGDEQYF.

V usage is TRBV11-2 and J usage is TRBJ2-1; TRBD2 matches 11 bases. Germline V gives CDR1 SGHAT, CDR2 FQNNGV. This CDR3 is 18 amino acids long. J was trimmed by 0 bases and V by 1 base; bases with no gene match: 5. Here the CDR3 DNA reads TGTGCCAGCAGCTTAGTGCCTAGCGGGAGGAGCTCCTACAATGAGCAGTTCTTC. It specifies CASSLVPSGRSSYNEQFF.